This is a list of T cell receptor beta chains from one sample in a study of cytomegalovirus exposure and HLA in healthy donors. Clones were sequenced by immunoSEQ multiplex PCR, and TCRdb holds only the in-frame ones, with some missing. The table records around 200,000 clones, over 60% of them present only once. Material: PBMCs. These TCRs come from a man aged 40-49 years in good health and CMV-seronegative. Each CDR3 is given with its conserved first and last residue. A D gene is named only where the DNA matches it firmly. Only some rows state a clone size, as once, few, many or a class for expanded clones.

NA	NA	TRBV7-2	TRBJ1-4	TGTGCCAGCAGCGTAGGGTCGGTGGAAAAACTGTTTTTT	CASSVGSVEKLFF
NA	NA	TRBV18	TRBJ2-1	TGTGCCAGCTCACCCGCAGGGAATGAGCAGTTCTTC	CASSPAGNEQFF
NA	NA	TRBV28	TRBJ2-3	TGTGCCAGCAGTCCTAGATCGGGAGCAGATACGCAGTATTTT	CASSPRSGADTQYF
NA	NA	TRBV5-4	TRBJ1-2	TGTGCCAGCAGCCCAAGGGGGTCTAACTATGGCTACACCTTC	CASSPRGSNYGYTF
NA	NA	TRBV6-9	TRBJ2-3	TGTGCCAGCAGTTATTCGAGTTCGGGGGATGGACAAGATACGCAGTATTTT	CASSYSSSGDGQDTQYF
TRBD2	once	TRBV7-8	TRBJ2-1	TGTGCCAGCAGCTCGTTAGCGGGGGGGACCAGGGAGCAGTTCTTC	CASSSLAGGTREQFF
NA	once	TRBV7-9	TRBJ1-3	TGTGCCAGCAGCTTAGTTACAGGGCTCTCTGGAAACACCATATATTTT	CASSLVTGLSGNTIYF
TRBD1	NA	TRBV27	TRBJ1-4	TGTGCCAGCAGAACTTCCCGGGACAGAATAAAGCCAGGAAAACTGTTTTTT	CASRTSRDRIKPGKLFF
NA	NA	TRBV30	TRBJ2-2	TGTGCCTGGAGTAGACAGGCCGGGGAGCTGTTTTTT	CAWSRQAGELFF
NA	NA	TRBV6-6	TRBJ2-1	TGTGCCAGCAGATGGGACTCACTCACCCATGAGCAGTTCTTC	CASRWDSLTHEQFF
TRBD2	NA	TRBV10-3	TRBJ2-1	TGTGCCATCAGTGAAGAGTGGGCTAGCGGGGGAACCTACAATGAGCAGTTCTTC	CAISEEWASGGTYNEQFF
NA	once	TRBV5-6	TRBJ2-7	TGTGCCAGCAGCTTGGGAGCGAGCCCCTACGAGCAGTACTTC	CASSLGASPYEQYF
TRBD1	once	TRBV7-9	TRBJ2-1	TGTTCCAGCAGCTTAGCGATGGGACAGGGGGCTTACAATGAGCAGTTCTTC	CSSSLAMGQGAYNEQFF
NA	once	TRBV4-2	TRBJ1-5	TGTGCCAGCGCCTCAGGCACAAATAGCAATCAGCCCCAGCATTTT	CASASGTNSNQPQHF
NA	NA	TRBV5-5	TRBJ2-5	TGTGCCAGCAGCTTTGAGGAGACCCAGTACTTC	CASSFEETQYF
TRBD1	NA	TRBV10-3	TRBJ1-2	TGTGCCATCAGTGAGCTGATTGGACAGGGGAGTGGCTACACCTTC	CAISELIGQGSGYTF
NA	NA	TRBV27	TRBJ2-4	TGTGCCAGCAGTTCAACACAGCGGAGGGGTAGAAACATTCAGTACTTC	CASSSTQRRGRNIQYF
TRBD1	NA	TRBV4-1	TRBJ1-1	TGCGCCAGCAGCCAAGAGCCGCAGGGGGCGTACACTGAAGCTTTCTTT	CASSQEPQGAYTEAFF
NA	NA	TRBV4-2	TRBJ1-1	TGTGCCAGCAGCCAAGAAGAGGGGAGGTTTGCTTTCTTT	CASSQEEGRFAFF
NA	NA	TRBV6-1	TRBJ2-3	TGTGCCAGCAGTGAGCGGGGAGAGGGGTATACGCAGTATTTT	CASSERGEGYTQYF
TRBD1	NA	TRBV5-1	TRBJ1-1	TGCGCCAGCAGCTCCAACCGAGGACAGGATTTGAACACTGAAGCTTTCTTT	CASSSNRGQDLNTEAFF
TRBD2	NA	TRBV5-1	TRBJ2-1	TGCGCCAGCAGCTTAGGAGCGACTAGCGGGGTCGGTCTAAATGAGCAGTTCTTC	CASSLGATSGVGLNEQFF
NA	NA	TRBV18	TRBJ2-1	TGTGCCAGCTCTCATGCCCGCCGGTACGATGAGCAGTTCTTC	CASSHARRYDEQFF
TRBD1	once	TRBV7-2	TRBJ1-5	TGTGCCAGCAGCTTAGGGACAGGGGGCTTAAGCAATCAGCCCCAGCATTTT	CASSLGTGGLSNQPQHF
TRBD1	NA	TRBV7-9	TRBJ2-5	TGTGCCAGCAGCCCTGGGACAGGGGGCTGGGAGACCCAGTACTTC	CASSPGTGGWETQYF
TRBD1	NA	TRBV6-6	TRBJ2-2	TGTGCCAGCCAATGGACAGGGGTCACCGGGGAGCTGTTTTTT	CASQWTGVTGELFF
TRBD2	NA	TRBV13	TRBJ2-1	TGTGCCAGCAGCTCGGGACTACTGAAATACAATGAGCAGTTCTTC	CASSSGLLKYNEQFF
NA	NA	TRBV2	TRBJ2-7	TGTGCCAGCAGTTCTCAACAGCGGTCCGGCTACGAGCAGTACTTC	CASSSQQRSGYEQYF
TRBD2	NA	TRBV5-1	TRBJ2-5	TGCGCCAGCAGCTTCGGGTTTCTACGGGCGGGAGCAGTAGAGACCCAGTACTTC	CASSFGFLRAGAVETQYF
TRBD2	once	TRBV4-2	TRBJ2-6	TGTGCCAGCAGCCAAGCGCGGGGGTCTAGCGGGATCTCTGGGGCCAACGTCCTGACTTTC	CASSQARGSSGISGANVLTF
TRBD1	few	TRBV7-9	TRBJ2-7	TGTGCCAGCAGCTTCCGGGACAGGGCAAGGGAGCAGTACTTC	CASSFRDRAREQYF
NA	NA	TRBV4-3	TRBJ2-6	TGCGCCAGCAGCCAAGATCGGCAGGGCTCTGGGGCCAACGTCCTGACTTTC	CASSQDRQGSGANVLTF
TRBD1	NA	TRBV9	TRBJ1-4	TGTGCCAGCAGCTTACAGGGGGCTTCAGAAAAACTGTTTTTT	CASSLQGASEKLFF
NA	NA	TRBV6-6	TRBJ1-5	TGTGCCAGCACGGGTAATAGCAATCAGCCCCAGCATTTT	CASTGNSNQPQHF
NA	NA	TRBV10-3	TRBJ2-7	TGTGCCATCAGTTTGTCGACAGGTTCCTACGAGCAGTACTTC	CAISLSTGSYEQYF
TRBD1	NA	TRBV5-1	TRBJ2-1	TGCGCCAGCAGCGTCTCGGGACAGGGGTACAATGAGCAGTTCTTC	CASSVSGQGYNEQFF
TRBD1	NA	TRBV5-1	TRBJ2-4	TGCGCCAGCAGCCCTGCGGACAGGACGTACATTCAGTACTTC	CASSPADRTYIQYF
NA	NA	TRBV30	TRBJ2-3	TGTGCCTGGGGACAGAGCACAGATACGCAGTATTTT	CAWGQSTDTQYF
TRBD2	NA	TRBV7-3	TRBJ2-1	TGTGCCAGCAGGTTTAGCGGGGGTGGCAATGAGCAGTTCTTC	CASRFSGGGNEQFF
NA	NA	TRBV6-1	TRBJ2-3	TGTGCCAGCAGCCTTTCTAGGGATACGCAGTATTTT	CASSLSRDTQYF
TRBD1	NA	TRBV5-1	TRBJ1-5	TGCGCCAGCAGCTTGGAACAGGGGGGTCAGCCCCAGCATTTT	CASSLEQGGQPQHF
TRBD2	NA	TRBV7-2	TRBJ2-5	TGTGCCAGCAGCCCAATGGGACTAAAAGAGACCCAGTACTTC	CASSPMGLKETQYF
TRBD1	NA	TRBV6-1	TRBJ2-7	TGTGCCAGCAGTGGAGGGACAGGGAGCTCCTACGAGCAGTACTTC	CASSGGTGSSYEQYF
TRBD1	few	TRBV5-1	TRBJ1-1	TGCGCCAGCAGCCCCACAGGGGCCGGAGGGACTGAAGCTTTCTTT	CASSPTGAGGTEAFF
NA	NA	TRBV5-1	TRBJ2-2	TGCGCCAGCAGCTTCCCCCGGACCGGGGAGCTGTTTTTT	CASSFPRTGELFF
NA	NA	TRBV7-2	TRBJ2-5	TGTGCCAGCAGCCGGGTGGTCAGTACGCAAGAGACCCAGTACTTC	CASSRVVSTQETQYF
TRBD1	NA	TRBV5-4	TRBJ2-7	TGTGCCAGCAGCTTTTACAGGGGCAACGAGCAGTACTTC	CASSFYRGNEQYF
TRBD1	NA	TRBV2	TRBJ1-2	TGTGCCAGCAGGACAGGGGGCGTCTATGGCTACACCTTC	CASRTGGVYGYTF
NA	NA	TRBV11-2	TRBJ1-2	TGTGCCAGCAGCTTAGCCGGGGGTGGCGATGGCTACACCTTC	CASSLAGGGDGYTF